One sample yielded the 25 T cell receptor beta chains listed below, sequenced in a study of CD8 T cells in ankylosing spondylitis. TCRdb itself ran the 5' RACE reads through MiXCR, one entry per CDR3 protein. The data show about 150,000 distinct CDR3 sequences, roughly 44% seen once. The specimen sequenced was synovial fluid, either unsorted or a sorted T cell fraction (not recorded which). These receptors were collected from a male donor with ankylosing spondylitis.

The gene calls are TRBV4-1 and TRBJ1-1; tentatively, D is TRBD1 (5 bases). This CDR3 is 20 amino acids long. Trimming pared 0 bases from V and 0 bases from J, leaving 23 bases between. Germline V CDR1 and CDR2: MGHRA, YSYEKL. This CDR3 reads CASSQEPTPMRDPVNTEAFF. The CDR3 coding sequence is TGCGCCAGCAGCCAAGAGCCCACACCTATGAGGGACCCGGTGAACACTGAAGCTTTCTTT.

V and J are TRBV9 and TRBJ1-6; no clear D. Deletions cut 1 base from V and 8 bases from J, with 7 bases between. The CDR3 has 13 amino acids. Germline V gene lookup returns CDR1 SGDLS and CDR2 YYNGEE. CDR3 DNA sequence: TGTGCCAGCAGCGTATATTGGGATTCACCCCTCCACTTT. The encoded protein is CASSVYWDSPLHF.

This clonotype has only a few counts. V and J are TRBV9 and TRBJ1-1, with 10 nucleotides matching TRBD1. CDR1 and CDR2 from the germline V gene are SGDLS and YYNGEE. The CDR3 is made up of 16 amino acids. The trim removed 0 bases at V and 3 bases at J, leaving 5 bases unmatched. The CDR3 DNA sequence: TGTGCCAGCAGCGTAGGGGGACAGGGGTTGCACACTGAAGCTTTCTTT. Residues: CASSVGGQGLHTEAFF.

The genes are TRBV28 and TRBJ2-1; a possible D gene is TRBD2 (5 bases). V lost 5 bases to trimming and J lost 0 bases, with 11 bases between them. Germline V gene data show CDR1 as MDHEN and CDR2 as SYDVKM. The CDR3 is made up of 15 amino acids. The CDR3 sequence is CASSPPGSSYNEQFF. The CDR3, as DNA: TGTGCCAGCAGTCCCCCGGGGAGCTCCTACAATGAGCAGTTCTTC.

This clonotype turned up a few times. The chain joins TRBV27 to TRBJ1-6, with TRBD1 matching 8 bases. V was pared by 8 bases and J by 9 bases, with 6 bases of the junction left unmatched. The CDR3 has 13 amino acids. The V gene's germline CDR1 is MNHEY and CDR2 SMNVEV (reference sequence). The CDR3 spells CASSPGGLSPLHF. CDR3 nucleotide sequence: TGTGCCAGCTCTCCAGGGGGCCTTTCACCCCTCCACTTT.

This clonotype was counted a few times. The chain employs TRBV6-2 or TRBV6-3 and TRBJ2-1, with 7 bases fitting TRBD2. The length of the CDR3 is 17 residues. Germline trimming cut 2 bases from V and 8 bases from J; bases unmatched to any gene: 15. Per germline, CDR1 MNHEY and CDR2 SVGEGT. CDR3 amino acids: CASSYGLRGRVSDEQFF. The DNA for the CDR3 is TGTGCCAGCAGTTACGGTTTGCGGGGGAGGGTATCGGATGAGCAGTTCTTC.

This clonotype has only a few counts. The CDR3: CASSLVGASVAGARNEQFF. CDR3 DNA: TGTGCCAGCAGCTTAGTTGGGGCATCGGTAGCGGGGGCTCGGAATGAGCAGTTCTTC. The V and J genes are TRBV7-3 and TRBJ2-1; TRBD2 matches 9 bases. Germline values: CDR1 SGHTA, CDR2 FQGTGA. The CDR3 extends over 19 amino acids. After removal of 2 bases from V and 7 bases from J, the junction contained 18 bases not matched to a gene.

This clonotype showed up many times. The rearrangement joins TRBV6-5 to TRBJ2-5; tentatively, D is TRBD2 (5 bases). The CDR3 runs to 15 residues. Germline V gene lookup returns CDR1 MNHEY and CDR2 SVGAGI. Trimming took off 2 bases at V and 2 bases at J, with 12 bases between the two ends. The CDR3 spells CASSYRGLAQETQYF. DNA of the CDR3: TGTGCCAGCAGTTACCGTGGACTGGCTCAAGAGACCCAGTACTTC.

This clonotype showed up just a few times. The chain uses TRBV24-1 and TRBJ2-2; 8 bases align to TRBD1. The germline CDR1 and CDR2 sequences are KGHDR and SFDVKD. CDR3 length equals 15 residues. The V gene end was trimmed by 4 bases and the J gene end by 11 bases; junction bases not matched to a gene: 11. The CDR3 here is CATSDPAGGPRELFF. The DNA for the CDR3 is TGTGCCACCAGTGACCCTGCAGGGGGCCCGCGTGAGCTGTTTTTT.

The J gene is TRBJ1-3, the V gene TRBV10-3, with D hard to call. This CDR3 has 15 residues. V shed 8 bases and J shed 0 bases, with 14 bases lying between them. Germline V gene data show CDR1 as ENHRY and CDR2 as SYGVKD. The CDR3: CAIFDWGRSGNTIYF. CDR3 nucleotides: TGTGCCATCTTTGATTGGGGTCGCTCTGGAAACACCATATATTTT.

This clonotype was recorded a few times. The gene calls are TRBV6-4 and TRBJ2-2; D is undetermined. V shed 2 bases and J shed 8 bases, with 9 bases lying between them. The V gene's germline CDR1 is MRHNA and CDR2 SNTAGT. The CDR3 sequence is 13 residues long. CDR3 protein: CASSDGSTGELFF. The DNA for the CDR3 is TGTGCCAGCAGTGACGGGTCAACAGGGGAGCTGTTTTTT.

This clonotype was seen at least ten times. The chain couples TRBV28 to TRBJ2-3, with D unresolved. Trimming shortened V by 0 bases and J by 4 bases, and 8 bases separated the two germline ends. This CDR3 has 14 amino acids. From germline, CDR1 is MDHEN and CDR2 SYDVKM. The CDR3 spells CASSLWQPSDTQYF. DNA of the CDR3: TGTGCCAGCAGTTTATGGCAGCCCTCAGATACGCAGTATTTT.

The CDR3 DNA reads as TGTGCCAGCAGTTACTCGAAGGGCGACAGGGGGATCGGGGAGCTGTTTTTT. Its protein is CASSYSKGDRGIGELFF. The chain has TRBV6-5 and TRBJ2-2, with TRBD1 identical over 9 bases. V was pared by 0 bases and J by 7 bases, with 9 bases of the junction left unmatched. The CDR3 is 17 residues long. Germline V gene lookup returns CDR1 MNHEY and CDR2 SVGAGI.

The V gene is TRBV7-9, the J gene TRBJ1-1; D possibly corresponds to TRBD1 (5 bases). In germline, CDR1 is SEHNR, CDR2 FQNEAQ (reference sequence). The CDR3 spans 13 residues. V was shortened by 3 bases and J by 8 bases, with 13 bases between the two germline ends. The CDR3 region has the DNA TGTGCCAGCAGCTTTTTCCTCACAGGAGAAGCTTTCTTT. Translation gives CASSFFLTGEAFF.

The V and J genes are TRBV3-1 and TRBJ2-3; no clear D. Trimming pared 5 bases from V and 1 base from J, leaving 13 bases between. Germline CDR1 is LGHDT and CDR2 is YNNKEL (reference sequence). The CDR3 loop spans 15 amino acids. The CDR3 DNA reads TGTGCCAGCAGCTACGTGGGGTCTGGCACAGATACGCAGTATTTT. As protein: CASSYVGSGTDTQYF.

The J gene is TRBJ1-2, the V gene TRBV4-1; D call uncertain. Deletions cut 1 base from V and 4 bases from J, with 13 bases between. This CDR3 has 15 amino acids. CDR1 and CDR2 (germline): MGHRA, YSYEKL. Here the CDR3 DNA reads TGCGCCAGCAGCCAAGTGGTTGGCATCCCCTATGGCTACACCTTC. Protein: CASSQVVGIPYGYTF.

The chain joins TRBV28 to TRBJ1-5; D is undetermined. Germline CDR1 MDHEN, CDR2 SYDVKM. The CDR3 runs 12 residues. Trimming removed 3 bases at V and 7 bases at J, with 7 bases between. The CDR3 nucleotides read TGTGCCAGCAGTTTTGGAGGGCAGCCCCAGCATTTT. Encoded protein: CASSFGGQPQHF.

This clonotype was observed at least ten times. The V call is TRBV20-1, the J call TRBJ2-1, with D hard to call. The CDR3 is 12 amino acids. Germline V gene lookup returns CDR1 DFQATT and CDR2 SNEGSKA (reference sequence). The V and J ends lost 0 bases and 8 bases respectively, with 8 bases between them. This CDR3 is CSARDVAYEQFF. Here the CDR3 DNA reads TGCAGTGCTAGAGACGTAGCCTATGAGCAGTTCTTC.

V gene TRBV2 combines with J gene TRBJ1-5; the match to TRBD1 covers 7 bases. The CDR3 length is 17 residues. The germline V gene encodes CDR1 SNHLY and CDR2 FYNNEI. The trim removed 0 bases at V and 7 bases at J, leaving 12 bases unmatched. The DNA for the CDR3 is TGTGCCAGCAGTGAAGCGCTGAGGGGGCCTACAGGACAGCCCCAGCATTTT. As protein: CASSEALRGPTGQPQHF.

This clonotype was picked up a small number of times. The rearrangement joins TRBV6-2 or TRBV6-3 to TRBJ2-2, with D perhaps TRBD2 (6 bases). The CDR3 is 14 residues long. V lost 5 bases and J 8 bases, leaving 15 bases between the germline ends. The V gene's germline CDR1 is MNHEY and CDR2 SVGEGT. The CDR3 loop is CASSLGTSTGELFF. The CDR3 coding sequence is TGTGCCAGCAGTCTCGGAACTAGCACTGGGGAGCTGTTTTTT.

This clonotype was counted a few times. This chain links TRBV27 with TRBJ1-2; weak D call: TRBD1 (5 bases). The CDR3 is 14 amino acids. Trimming pared 4 bases from V and 7 bases from J, leaving 16 bases between. The V gene's germline CDR1 is MNHEY and CDR2 SMNVEV (reference sequence). The CDR3 DNA reads TGTGCCAGCAGTTCCCAGGGAGGGTTTGGTGGCTACACCTTC. As protein: CASSSQGGFGGYTF.

The chain carries TRBV12-3 or TRBV12-4 and TRBJ2-5, with 7 positions matching TRBD1. The junction had 15 bases not matched to a gene; V was cut back by 6 bases and J by 5 bases. The CDR3 length is 16 residues. In DNA, the CDR3 is TGTGCCAGCAGCCCAGGGACAGCCTGGGGGCAGGAGACCCAGTACTTC. Residues: CASSPGTAWGQETQYF.

J is TRBJ1-2 and V is TRBV6-2 or TRBV6-3, with TRBD1 matching over 7 bases. The CDR3 is made up of 15 amino acids. The ends lost 2 bases at V and 4 bases at J; junction bases unmatched: 7. Germline loops: CDR1 MNHEY, CDR2 SVGEGT. CDR3 sequence reads: CASSYEPWTGYGYTF. Written as DNA, the CDR3 is TGTGCCAGCAGTTACGAACCTTGGACAGGCTATGGCTACACCTTC.

This clonotype appeared a few times. The rearrangement links TRBV27 to TRBJ2-3; 7 bases are shared with TRBD1. In germline, CDR1 is MNHEY, CDR2 SMNVEV (reference sequence). This CDR3 is built from 15 residues. J gave up 2 bases and V 8 bases, and 10 bases lay outside the gene matches. The CDR3 loop is CASRAARGITDTQYF. The CDR3 DNA sequence: TGTGCCAGCCGCGCGGCCAGGGGGATCACAGATACGCAGTATTTT.

This clonotype was counted ten times or more. CDR3 in DNA: TGTGCCAGCGAAGTCGGGACAGGATTCAATGAGCAGTTCTTC. It encodes CASEVGTGFNEQFF. The chain uses TRBV28 and TRBJ2-1; TRBD1 matches at 8 bases. J lost 6 bases, V lost 8 bases, and 9 bases had no gene match. The CDR3 has 14 amino acids. Looked up from germline, CDR1 is MDHEN and CDR2 is SYDVKM.